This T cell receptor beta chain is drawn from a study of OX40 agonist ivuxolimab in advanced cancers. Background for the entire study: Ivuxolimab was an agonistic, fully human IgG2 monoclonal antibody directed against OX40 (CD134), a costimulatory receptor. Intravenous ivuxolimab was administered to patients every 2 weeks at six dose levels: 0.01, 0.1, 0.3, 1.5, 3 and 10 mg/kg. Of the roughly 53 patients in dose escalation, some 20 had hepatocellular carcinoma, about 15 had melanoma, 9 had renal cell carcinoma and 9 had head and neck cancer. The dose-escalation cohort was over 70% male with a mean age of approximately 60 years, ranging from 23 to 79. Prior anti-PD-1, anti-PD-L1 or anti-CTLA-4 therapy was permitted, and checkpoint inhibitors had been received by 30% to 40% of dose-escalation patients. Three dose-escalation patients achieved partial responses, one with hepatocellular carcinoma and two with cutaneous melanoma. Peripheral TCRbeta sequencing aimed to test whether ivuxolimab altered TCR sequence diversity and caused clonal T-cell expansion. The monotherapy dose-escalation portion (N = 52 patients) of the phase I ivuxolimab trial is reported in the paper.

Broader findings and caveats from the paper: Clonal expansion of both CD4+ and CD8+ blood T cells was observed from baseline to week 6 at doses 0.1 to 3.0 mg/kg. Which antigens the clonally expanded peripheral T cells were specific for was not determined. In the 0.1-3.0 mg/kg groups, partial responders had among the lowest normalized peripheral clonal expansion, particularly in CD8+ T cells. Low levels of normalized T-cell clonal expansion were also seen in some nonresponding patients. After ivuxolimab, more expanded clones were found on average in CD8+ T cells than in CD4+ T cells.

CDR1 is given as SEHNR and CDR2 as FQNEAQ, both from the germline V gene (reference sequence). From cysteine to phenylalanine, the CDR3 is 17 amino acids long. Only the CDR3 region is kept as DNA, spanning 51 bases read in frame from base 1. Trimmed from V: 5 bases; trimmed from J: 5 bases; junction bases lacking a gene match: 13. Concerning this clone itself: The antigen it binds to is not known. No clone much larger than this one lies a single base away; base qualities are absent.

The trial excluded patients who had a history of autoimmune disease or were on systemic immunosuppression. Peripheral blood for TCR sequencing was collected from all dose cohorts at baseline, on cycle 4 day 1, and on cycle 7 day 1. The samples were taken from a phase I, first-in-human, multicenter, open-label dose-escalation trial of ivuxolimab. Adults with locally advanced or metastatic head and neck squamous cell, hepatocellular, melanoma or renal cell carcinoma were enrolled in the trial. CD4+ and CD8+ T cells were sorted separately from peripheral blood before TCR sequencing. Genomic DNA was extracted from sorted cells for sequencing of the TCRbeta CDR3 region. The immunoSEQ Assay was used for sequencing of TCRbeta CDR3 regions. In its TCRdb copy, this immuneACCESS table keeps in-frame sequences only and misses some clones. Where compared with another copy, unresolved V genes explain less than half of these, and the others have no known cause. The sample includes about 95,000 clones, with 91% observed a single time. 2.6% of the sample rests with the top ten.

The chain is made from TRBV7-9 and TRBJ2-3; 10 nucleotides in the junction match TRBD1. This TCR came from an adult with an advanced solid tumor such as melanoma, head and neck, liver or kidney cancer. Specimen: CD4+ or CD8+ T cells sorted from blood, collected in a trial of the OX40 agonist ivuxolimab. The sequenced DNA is TGTGCCAGCAGCCACCATCCGGGACAGGGGAGGGGAGATACGCAGTATTTT. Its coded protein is CASSHHPGQGRGDTQYF.